These 11 T cell receptor beta chains were sequenced from one sample in a study of shared clonotypes between healthy human individuals. CD45RO negativity and positive selection for CCR7 defined naive CD8 cells, a population that excluded terminally differentiated effector memory CD45RA+ cells. Sequencing was performed with immunoSEQ multiplex PCR; in TCRdb, only in-frame clones are kept and a portion is missing. Of under 600,000 clones listed, roughly 98% are singletons. The sequenced sample was naive CD8+ T cells sorted from blood. These receptors all stem from a young man in good health.

The rearrangement joins TRBV11-2 to TRBJ2-6, with 7 bases aligning to TRBD1. The CDR3 has 19 residues. Germline V gene data show CDR1 as SGHAT and CDR2 as FQNNGV. Losses at the gene ends were 3 bases for V and 0 bases for J; bases not matched to a gene: 11. The CDR3 is CASSLNIGQVASGANVLTF. The CDR3 DNA follows: TGTGCCAGCAGCTTGAACATTGGACAGGTAGCCTCTGGGGCCAACGTCCTGACTTTC.

The rearrangement links TRBV5-4 to TRBJ2-3; D might be TRBD1 or TRBD2, each matching 5 bases. This CDR3 has 16 residues. Germline V gene sequence: CDR1 SGHNT, CDR2 YYREEE (reference sequence). Trimming took off 4 bases at V and 5 bases at J, with 20 bases between the two ends. The CDR3 is CASSLRHLSRGDTQYF. The CDR3 bases are TGTGCCAGCAGCCTGAGGCACCTCTCGAGGGGAGATACGCAGTATTTT. Drawing the rest from reference TRBV5-4 and TRBJ2-3, the complete variable domain is ETGVTQSPTHLIKTRGQQVTLRCSSQSGHNTVSWYQQALGQGPQFIFQYYREEENGRGNFPPRFSGLQFPNYSSELNVNALELDDSALYLCASSLRHLSRGDTQYFGPGTRLTVL.

The rearrangement uses TRBV10-3 and TRBJ2-4, with D hard to call. There are 16 residues in the CDR3. Deletions cut 3 bases from V and 2 bases from J, with 14 bases between. Germline V gene sequence: CDR1 ENHRY, CDR2 SYGVKD. CDR3 loop: CAISDPDRQSKNIQYF. In nucleotides, the CDR3 is TGTGCCATCAGTGATCCGGACCGGCAATCCAAAAACATTCAGTACTTC.

This chain links TRBV4-3 with TRBJ2-3; 8 bases are a match to TRBD1. This CDR3 region has 18 residues. The V and J ends lost 3 bases and 0 bases, in that order; junction bases with no gene match: 11. Germline CDR1 reads LGHNA; CDR2 reads YSLEER. The CDR3 coding sequence is TGCGCCAGCAGCCAGGACCCTGGGACAGGTTCTAGCACAGATACGCAGTATTTT. Its protein is CASSQDPGTGSSTDTQYF.

V gene TRBV4-1 combines with J gene TRBJ2-1, with 7 positions matching TRBD2. The germline CDR1 and CDR2 sequences are MGHRA and YSYEKL. The CDR3 has 16 residues. Trimming cost V 4 bases and J 0 bases; bases outside gene matches: 6. The CDR3 reads CASSPRESVSYNEQFF. CDR3 in DNA: TGCGCCAGCAGCCCGCGGGAGAGCGTCTCCTACAATGAGCAGTTCTTC.

The J gene is TRBJ2-1, the V gene TRBV2, with 7 positions matching TRBD1. V was pared by 4 bases and J by 0 bases, with 0 bases of the junction left unmatched. The CDR3 consists of 14 residues. Looked up from germline, CDR1 is SNHLY and CDR2 is FYNNEI. The CDR3 nucleotides are TGTGCCAGCAGTGGACAGGGCTCCTACAATGAGCAGTTCTTC. The encoded protein is CASSGQGSYNEQFF. Full variable domain (remainder filled in from reference TRBV2 and TRBJ2-1): EPEVTQTPSHQVTQMGQEVILRCVPISNHLYFYWYRQILGQKVEFLVSFYNNEISEKSEIFDDQFSVERPDGSNFTLKIRSTKLEDSAMYFCASSGQGSYNEQFFGPGTRLTVL.

This clone was seen just once. The J gene is TRBJ2-3, the V gene TRBV29-1; 8 positions match TRBD2. This CDR3 is 16 amino acids long. Germline CDR1 and CDR2: SQVTM and ANQGSEA. Trimming at V came to 4 bases and at J to 1 base, leaving 10 bases not matched to a gene. DNA for the CDR3: TGCAGCGTTGGGGTTCGAGTGCGGGAGGGCACAGATACGCAGTATTTT. Its protein product is CSVGVRVREGTDTQYF.

The chain couples TRBV5-6 to TRBJ2-5; D gene uncertain. The CDR3 spans 12 residues. The V end lost 3 bases, the J end lost 3 bases, and 6 bases lay between the germline ends. Germline V gene lookup returns CDR1 SGHDT and CDR2 YYEEEE. CDR3 bases: TGTGCCAGCAGCTGGGTAGAAGAGACCCAGTACTTC. Its protein is CASSWVEETQYF.

V usage is TRBV30 and J usage is TRBJ1-5; D not resolved. The germline gives CDR1 GTSNPN, CDR2 SVGIG (reference sequence). Trimming stripped 4 bases from V and 0 bases from J, with 22 bases between. This CDR3 is built from 18 residues. The CDR3 sequence: CAWTTPVQARYSNQPQHF. CDR3 sequence (DNA): TGTGCCTGGACCACACCGGTCCAAGCCCGATATAGCAATCAGCCCCAGCATTTT.

The gene calls are TRBV5-4 and TRBJ2-7, with D perhaps matching TRBD2 (5 bases). The germline V gene encodes CDR1 SGHNT and CDR2 YYREEE (reference sequence). The CDR3 totals 13 residues. V was pared by 4 bases and J by 2 bases, with 10 bases between. CDR3: CASSPDLTYEQYF. For the CDR3, the DNA is TGTGCCAGCAGCCCGGACTTGACCTACGAGCAGTACTTC.

The genes are TRBV25-1 and TRBJ2-6, with TRBD1 as a possible D gene (5 bases). V was shortened by 5 bases and J by 4 bases, with 12 bases between the two germline ends. CDR3 length equals 15 residues. The germline V gene has CDR1 MGHDK and CDR2 SYGVNS. The CDR3 loop is CASSYAGSGANVLTF. The CDR3 DNA sequence: TGTGCCAGCAGTTACGCAGGGTCCGGGGCCAACGTCCTGACTTTC.